This T cell receptor beta chain was documented in a study of identical twins. Study-level points and caveats: Modeled out-of-frame TCR alpha sharing in monozygotic twins fell below observed levels. Partly confounded zero-insertion analyses could result from invariant MAIT and iNKT cells.

This CDR3 has 13 residues. Germline CDR1 SGDLS, CDR2 YYNGEE. V lost 3 bases to trimming and J lost 8 bases, with 14 bases between them. The donors were all healthy and Caucasian. This clonotype showed up just a few times. What it recognizes is unknown. From the 5' RACE reads, TCRdb called clonotypes with MiXCR, one entry per CDR3 protein. Altogether approximately 630,000 distinct CDR3 sequences are present, 7.1% being singletons, with the ten largest covering less than 2%. The same sample was also used in a study of yellow fever vaccine responses in identical twins. That study reports: Twins reportedly showed a vaccine T cell response that seemed partly convergent and partly personalized.

The chain is built from TRBV9 and TRBJ1-2; D remains ambiguous. The TCR originated in a woman younger than 30 in good health. Material for sequencing was PBMCs. The CDR3 protein is CASSDPPTSGYTF. The CDR3, as DNA: TGTGCCAGCAGCGATCCACCGACAAGCGGCTACACCTTC.